A selection of T cell receptor beta chains follows, all from one sample in a study of T cells in narcolepsy. This table comes from immunoSEQ multiplex PCR, and its TCRdb copy is limited to in-frame clones, with some not included. Found here are about 24,000 clones, over 75% of them singletons; the top ten hold more than 8.5%. The sample consisted of memory (CD45RA-) CD4+ T cells from blood. The origin of the receptors is a human donor in good health. The conserved cysteine and the conserved F or W are not part of the CDR3 here.

v_call	cdr3_aa
TRBV5-4	ASSFRGPHSNQPQH
TRBV12-1	ASSTRASSGRAPGDYEQY
TRBV2	ASRAGNSYNSPLH
TRBV2	ASSTDLNQPQH
TRBV6-1	ASSERETGGQETQY
TRBV6-5	ASSRTGFLYNEQF
TRBV27	ASSLSAQRGEKLF
TRBV5-1	ASSYIKNTDTQY
TRBV6-5	ASSKQGGDGYT
TRBV19	ASRPRGADTEAF
TRBV5-6	ASSLGLAGVGFTGELF
TRBV10-3	ASSEAGHSNQPQH
TRBV18	ASSPGLAGPYEQY
TRBV7-9	ASSPDGGLYYEQY
TRBV5-5	ASSLSRRAGAEAF
TRBV7-2	ASSFSPRQLSAKNIQY
TRBV11-2	ASSSTASYEQY
TRBV5-4	ASSLRAGGSYEQY
TRBV28	ASSLTSSEQY
TRBV30	AWSVQDAKNIQY
TRBV9	ASSVRTGLTGNEQF
TRBV11-2	ASSLSAQGGYEQY
TRBV27	ASSLGYPYNEQF
TRBV27	ASSPYSGANVLT
TRBV7-4	ASSAPDRLGNEQF
TRBV19	ASSLPGLYTGELF
TRBV7-2	ASSLGPDEKLF
TRBV11-3	ASSLGLGAPDTQY
TRBV9	ASSVGYSGANVLT
TRBV7-2	ASSLGDTFNQPQH
TRBV9	ASSSQGGYEQY
TRBV2	ATAPEGLVQY
TRBV10-1	ALGLAGGVRQY
TRBV30	AWKLGSGRGRNEQF
TRBV11-2	ASSRGTGTEAF
TRBV5-1	ASSQTGLAGGPLANEQF
TRBV7-9	ASSPPVSYGYT
TRBV5-5	ASSLGQGGGNTIY
TRBV28	ASSGGARSSSIQY
TRBV15	ATSRVLEWAGGSTDTQY
TRBV6-1	ASSPSIAGPYEQY
TRBV6-1	ASSRQGVWTDTQY
TRBV6-5	ASRRDRGRYGYT
TRBV19	ASKQGKTEAF
TRBV15	ATSGQGLGNTQY
TRBV29-1	SVKTGPGELF
TRBV6-4	ASRRGGQY
TRBV6-6	ASSYARQVDGYT
TRBV5-1	ASSFDTTSTDTQY